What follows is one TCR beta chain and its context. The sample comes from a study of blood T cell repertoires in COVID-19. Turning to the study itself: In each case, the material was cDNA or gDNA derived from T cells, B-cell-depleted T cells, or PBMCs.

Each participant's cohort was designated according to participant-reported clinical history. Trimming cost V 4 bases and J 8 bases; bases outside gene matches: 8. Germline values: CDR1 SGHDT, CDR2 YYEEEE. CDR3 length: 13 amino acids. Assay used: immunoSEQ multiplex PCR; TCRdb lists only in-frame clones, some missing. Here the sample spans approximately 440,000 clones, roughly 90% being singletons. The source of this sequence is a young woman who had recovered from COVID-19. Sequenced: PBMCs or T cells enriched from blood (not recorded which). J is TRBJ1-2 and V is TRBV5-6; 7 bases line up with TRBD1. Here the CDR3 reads CASSLPGGGGYTF. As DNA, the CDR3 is TGTGCCAGCAGCCTCCCAGGGGGTGGGGGCTACACCTTC.